The 9 T cell receptor beta chains presented below share a single source sample, sequenced in a study of blood T cell repertoires in COVID-19. Generated by immunoSEQ multiplex PCR, the TCRdb table keeps only in-frame clones and is missing some. The sample contains some 77,000 clones, approximately 80% of which appear only once. Sample: peripheral blood. The origin of the receptors is a woman in her 70s with acute or convalescent COVID-19.

The chain has TRBV11-2 and TRBJ2-1; D is perhaps TRBD1 (5 bases). CDR3 length: 15 amino acids. The V end was cut by 0 bases, the J end by 9 bases, with 15 bases between. Germline values: CDR1 SGHAT, CDR2 FQNNGV. The CDR3 spells CASSLDPFERGEQFF. DNA of the CDR3: TGTGCCAGCAGCTTAGATCCGTTCGAAAGGGGTGAGCAGTTCTTC.

J is TRBJ2-1 and V is TRBV30; 12 nucleotides agree with TRBD2. V was pared by 1 base and J by 9 bases, with 10 bases of the junction left unmatched. The CDR3 length is 16 residues. The germline CDR1 and CDR2 sequences are GTSNPN and SVGIG (reference sequence). The CDR3 here is CAWSAGLAGGPAEQFF. CDR3 sequence (DNA): TGTGCCTGGAGTGCCGGTCTAGCGGGAGGGCCGGCTGAGCAGTTCTTC.

The chain has TRBV5-5 and TRBJ2-1; TRBD1 aligns across 9 bases. CDR1 SGHKS and CDR2 YYEKEE come from the germline V gene (reference sequence). The V segment lost 4 bases and the J segment 0 bases; nucleotides outside the gene matches: 2. This CDR3 spans 15 amino acids. The CDR3: CASSGTGSSYNEQFF. DNA of the CDR3: TGTGCCAGCAGCGGGACAGGGAGCTCCTACAATGAGCAGTTCTTC.

This chain joins TRBV9 and TRBJ1-5; D is unresolved. Germline values: CDR1 SGDLS, CDR2 YYNGEE. Trimming removed 0 bases at V and 5 bases at J, with 9 bases between. This CDR3 has 14 residues. CDR3: CASSVGGTDQPQHF. The DNA of the CDR3 is TGTGCCAGCAGCGTAGGTGGAACAGATCAGCCCCAGCATTTT.

This chain connects TRBV20-1 to TRBJ1-1, with D hard to call. The CDR3 has 14 residues. Germline loops: CDR1 DFQATT, CDR2 SNEGSKA (reference sequence). V shed 3 bases and J shed 4 bases, with 15 bases lying between them. Written as DNA, the CDR3 is TGCAGTGCTAGTCGCGCCGCCTCTGGCACTGAAGCTTTCTTT. This sequence encodes CSASRAASGTEAFF.

CDR3 bases: TGTGCCAGCAGTCCAACGGACTGGTGGACGAGCTCCTACGAGCAGTACTTC. Translated, it gives CASSPTDWWTSSYEQYF. This chain connects TRBV28 to TRBJ2-7; D may be TRBD2 (5 bases). In germline, CDR1 is MDHEN, CDR2 SYDVKM. The CDR3 has 17 residues. V lost 5 bases and J lost 0, with 20 bases in between.

The V gene is TRBV24-1, the J gene TRBJ2-1, with D uncertain. The V end was cut by 2 bases, the J end by 0 bases, with 10 bases between. The CDR3 totals 16 residues. Germline lookup yields CDR1 KGHDR and CDR2 SFDVKD. This CDR3 is CATSDSYARSYNEQFF. The CDR3 DNA follows: TGTGCCACCAGTGATTCCTATGCCCGCTCCTACAATGAGCAGTTCTTC.

V and J are TRBV12-3 or TRBV12-4 and TRBJ1-1; D gene unclear. This CDR3 spans 12 amino acids. V shed 5 bases and J shed 7 bases, with 11 bases lying between them. This chain's CDR3 is CASSPGRNEAFF. DNA for the CDR3: TGTGCCAGCAGTCCCGGTCGTAATGAAGCTTTCTTT.

The rearrangement links TRBV7-9 to TRBJ2-1, with TRBD1 identical over 8 bases. Losses at the gene ends were 7 bases for V and 2 bases for J; bases not matched to a gene: 10. Germline V gives CDR1 SEHNR, CDR2 FQNEAQ (reference sequence). The CDR3 has 16 residues. The CDR3 sequence is CASTSTGAGAYNEQFF. The CDR3 DNA reads TGTGCCAGCACCTCGACAGGGGCGGGTGCCTACAATGAGCAGTTCTTC.